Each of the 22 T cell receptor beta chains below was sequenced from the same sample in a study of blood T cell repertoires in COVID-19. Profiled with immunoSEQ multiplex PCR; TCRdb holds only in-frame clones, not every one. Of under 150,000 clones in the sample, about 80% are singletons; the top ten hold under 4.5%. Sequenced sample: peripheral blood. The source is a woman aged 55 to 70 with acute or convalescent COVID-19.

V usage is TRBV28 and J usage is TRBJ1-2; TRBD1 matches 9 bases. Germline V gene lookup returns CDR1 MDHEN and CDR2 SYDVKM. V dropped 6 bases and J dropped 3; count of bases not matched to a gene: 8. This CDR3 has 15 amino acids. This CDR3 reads CASSPFGTGYYGYTF. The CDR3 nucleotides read TGTGCCAGCAGCCCCTTTGGGACAGGGTACTATGGCTACACCTTC.

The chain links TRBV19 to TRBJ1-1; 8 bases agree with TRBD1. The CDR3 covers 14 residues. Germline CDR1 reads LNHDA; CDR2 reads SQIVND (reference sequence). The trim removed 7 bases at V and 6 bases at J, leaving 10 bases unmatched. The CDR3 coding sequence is TGTGCCAGTACTTCGACAGGGGAGTCGGCTGAAGCTTTCTTT. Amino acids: CASTSTGESAEAFF.

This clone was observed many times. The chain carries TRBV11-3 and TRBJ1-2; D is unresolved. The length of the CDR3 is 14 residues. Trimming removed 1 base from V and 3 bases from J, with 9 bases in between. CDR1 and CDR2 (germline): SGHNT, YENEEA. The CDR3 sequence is CASSLGERDYGYTF. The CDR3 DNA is TGTGCCAGCAGCTTAGGAGAGCGTGACTATGGCTACACCTTC.

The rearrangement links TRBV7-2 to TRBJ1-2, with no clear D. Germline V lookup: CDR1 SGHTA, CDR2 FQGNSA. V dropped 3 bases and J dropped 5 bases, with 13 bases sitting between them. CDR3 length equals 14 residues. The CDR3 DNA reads TGTGCCAGCAGCTTCCCCCAGGATGGGTATGGCTACACCTTC. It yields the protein CASSFPQDGYGYTF. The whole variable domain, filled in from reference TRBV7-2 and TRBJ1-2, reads GAGVSQSPSNKVTEKGKDVELRCDPISGHTALYWYRQSLGQGLEFLIYFQGNSAPDKSGLPSDRFSAERTGGSVSTLTIQRTQQEDSAVYLCASSFPQDGYGYTFGSGTRLTVV.

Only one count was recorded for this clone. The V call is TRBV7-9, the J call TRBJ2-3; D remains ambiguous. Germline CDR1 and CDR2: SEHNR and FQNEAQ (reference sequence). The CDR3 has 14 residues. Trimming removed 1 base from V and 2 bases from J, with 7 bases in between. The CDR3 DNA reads TGTGCCAGCAGCTTAGTACGGGTCACAGATACGCAGTATTTT. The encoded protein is CASSLVRVTDTQYF. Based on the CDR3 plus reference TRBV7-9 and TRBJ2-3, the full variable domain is DTGVSQNPRHKITKRGQNVTFRCDPISEHNRLYWYRQTLGQGPEFLTYFQNEAQLEKSRLLSDRFSAERPKGSFSTLEIQRTEQGDSAMYLCASSLVRVTDTQYFGPGTRLTVL.

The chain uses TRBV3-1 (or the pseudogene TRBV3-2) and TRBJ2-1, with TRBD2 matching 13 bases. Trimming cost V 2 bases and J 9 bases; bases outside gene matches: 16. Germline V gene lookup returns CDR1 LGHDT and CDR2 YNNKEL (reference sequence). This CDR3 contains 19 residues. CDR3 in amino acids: CASSQSGRRLAGGKGEQFF. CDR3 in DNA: TGTGCCAGCAGCCAAAGCGGTCGAAGACTAGCGGGAGGTAAAGGTGAGCAGTTCTTC.

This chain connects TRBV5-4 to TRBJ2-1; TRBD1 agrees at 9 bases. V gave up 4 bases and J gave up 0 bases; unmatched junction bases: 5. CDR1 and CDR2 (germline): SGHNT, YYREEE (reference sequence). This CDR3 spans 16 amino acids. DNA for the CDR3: TGTGCCAGCAGCCGACAGGGGGGGACCTCCTACAATGAGCAGTTCTTC. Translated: CASSRQGGTSYNEQFF.

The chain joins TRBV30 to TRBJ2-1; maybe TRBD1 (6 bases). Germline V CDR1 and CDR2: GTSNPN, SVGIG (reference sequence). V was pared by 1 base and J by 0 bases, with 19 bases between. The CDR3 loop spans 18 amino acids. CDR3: CAWSARLRDIFSYNEQFF. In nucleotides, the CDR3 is TGTGCCTGGAGTGCGAGACTACGGGACATCTTCTCCTACAATGAGCAGTTCTTC.

CDR3 sequence reads: CASSSLAGEFYEQYF. CDR3 coding DNA: TGTGCCAGCAGCTCCCTAGCGGGGGAATTCTACGAGCAGTACTTC. The V gene is TRBV11-2, the J gene TRBJ2-7, with TRBD2 matching 10 bases. Trimming took 4 bases from V and 3 from J; bases not matched to a gene: 6. The CDR3 has 15 residues. Germline V gene sequence: CDR1 SGHAT, CDR2 FQNNGV.

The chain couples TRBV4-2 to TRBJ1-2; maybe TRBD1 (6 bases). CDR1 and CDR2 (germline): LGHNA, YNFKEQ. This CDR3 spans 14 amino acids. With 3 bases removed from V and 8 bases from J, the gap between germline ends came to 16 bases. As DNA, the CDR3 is TGTGCCAGCAGCCAGACAGGAGCCCTATCAGGCTACACCTTC. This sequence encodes CASSQTGALSGYTF.

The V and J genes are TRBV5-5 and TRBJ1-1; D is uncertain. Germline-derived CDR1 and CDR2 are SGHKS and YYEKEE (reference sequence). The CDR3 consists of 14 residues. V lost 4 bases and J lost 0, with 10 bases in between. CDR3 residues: CASSPLGMNTEAFF. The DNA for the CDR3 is TGTGCCAGCAGCCCACTAGGAATGAACACTGAAGCTTTCTTT. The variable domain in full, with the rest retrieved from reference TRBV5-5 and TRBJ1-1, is DAGVTQSPTHLIKTRGQQVTLRCSPISGHKSVSWYQQVLGQGPQFIFQYYEKEERGRGNFPDRFSARQFPNYSSELNVNALLLGDSALYLCASSPLGMNTEAFFGQGTRLTVV.

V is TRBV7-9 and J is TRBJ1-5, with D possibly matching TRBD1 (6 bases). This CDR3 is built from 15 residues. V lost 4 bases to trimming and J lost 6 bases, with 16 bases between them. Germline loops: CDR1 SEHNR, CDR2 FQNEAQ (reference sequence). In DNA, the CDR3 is TGTGCCAGCAGCTCGAATACAGGGCCTGGTCAGCCCCAGCATTTT. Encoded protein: CASSSNTGPGQPQHF.

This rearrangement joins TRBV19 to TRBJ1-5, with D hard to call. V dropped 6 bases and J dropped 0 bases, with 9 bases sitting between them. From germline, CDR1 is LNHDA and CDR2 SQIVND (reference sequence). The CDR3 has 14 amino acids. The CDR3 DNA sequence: TGTGCCAGTAGAGGGCGGGGTAGCAATCAGCCCCAGCATTTT. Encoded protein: CASRGRGSNQPQHF.

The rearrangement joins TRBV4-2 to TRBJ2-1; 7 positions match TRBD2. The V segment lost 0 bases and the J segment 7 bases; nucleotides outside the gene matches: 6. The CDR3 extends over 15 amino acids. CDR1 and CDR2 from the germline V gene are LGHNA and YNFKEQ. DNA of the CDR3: TGTGCCAGCAGCCAAGAAGAAAGTAGCGGGAATGAGCAGTTCTTC. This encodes CASSQEESSGNEQFF.

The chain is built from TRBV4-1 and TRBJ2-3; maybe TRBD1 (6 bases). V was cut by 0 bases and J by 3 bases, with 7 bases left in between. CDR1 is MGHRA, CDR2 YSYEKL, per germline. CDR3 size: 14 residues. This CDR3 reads CASSQDGTTDTQYF. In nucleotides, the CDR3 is TGCGCCAGCAGCCAAGATGGGACAACAGATACGCAGTATTTT.

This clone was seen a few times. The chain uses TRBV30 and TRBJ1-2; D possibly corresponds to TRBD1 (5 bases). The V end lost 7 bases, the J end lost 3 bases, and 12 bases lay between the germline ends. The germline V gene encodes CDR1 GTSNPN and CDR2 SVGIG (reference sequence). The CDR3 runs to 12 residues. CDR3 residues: CASSRDYYGYTF. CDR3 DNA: TGTGCCTCGTCTAGGGACTACTATGGCTACACCTTC.

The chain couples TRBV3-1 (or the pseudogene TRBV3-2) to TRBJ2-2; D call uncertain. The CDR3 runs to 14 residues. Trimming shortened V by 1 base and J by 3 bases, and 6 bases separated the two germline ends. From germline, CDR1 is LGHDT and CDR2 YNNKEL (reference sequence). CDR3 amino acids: CASSQARHTGELFF. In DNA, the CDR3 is TGTGCCAGCAGCCAAGCCAGGCACACCGGGGAGCTGTTTTTT.

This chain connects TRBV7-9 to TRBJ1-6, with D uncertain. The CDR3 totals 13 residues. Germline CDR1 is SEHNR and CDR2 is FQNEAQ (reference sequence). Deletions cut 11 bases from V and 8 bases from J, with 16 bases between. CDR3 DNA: TGTGCCGGGAGTCGCGGCGGGGATTCACCCCTCCACTTT. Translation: CAGSRGGDSPLHF.

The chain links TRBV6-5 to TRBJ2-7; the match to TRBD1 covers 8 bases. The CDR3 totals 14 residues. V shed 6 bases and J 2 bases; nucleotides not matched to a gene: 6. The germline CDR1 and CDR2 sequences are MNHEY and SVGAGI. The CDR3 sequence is CASSRQGTTYEQYF. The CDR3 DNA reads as TGTGCCAGCAGCAGACAGGGGACGACCTACGAGCAGTACTTC.

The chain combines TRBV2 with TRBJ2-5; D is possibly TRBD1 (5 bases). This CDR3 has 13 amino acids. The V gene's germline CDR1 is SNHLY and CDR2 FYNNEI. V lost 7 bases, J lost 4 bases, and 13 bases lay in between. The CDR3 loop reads CASMQGPGETQYF. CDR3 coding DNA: TGTGCCAGCATGCAGGGCCCTGGAGAGACCCAGTACTTC.

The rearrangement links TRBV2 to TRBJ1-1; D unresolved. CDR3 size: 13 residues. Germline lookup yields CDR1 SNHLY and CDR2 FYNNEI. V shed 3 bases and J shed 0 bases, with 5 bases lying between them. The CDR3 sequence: CASSDILNTEAFF. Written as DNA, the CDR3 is TGTGCCAGCAGTGATATCCTGAACACTGAAGCTTTCTTT.

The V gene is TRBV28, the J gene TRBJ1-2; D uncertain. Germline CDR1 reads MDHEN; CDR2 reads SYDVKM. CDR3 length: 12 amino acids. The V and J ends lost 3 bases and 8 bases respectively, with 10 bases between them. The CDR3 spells CASSLEISGYTF. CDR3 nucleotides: TGTGCCAGCAGTTTGGAGATATCCGGCTACACCTTC.